Below, 24 T cell receptor beta chains from the same sample are listed, as sequenced in a study of prognosis after radiotherapy for stage I lung cancer. Multiplex PCR in two rounds served to amplify TCR beta CDR3 from genomic DNA. First-round PCR used primers specific to each TRBV and TRBJ gene. TCRdb fed the multiplex PCR reads into MiXCR, producing one record per CDR3 protein. Of about 24,000 distinct CDR3 sequences listed, about 37% were seen once; the top ten hold roughly 60%. This material consisted of PBMCs, taken before or after stereotactic body radiation therapy (not recorded which). Every receptor here comes from a donor aged 50 or older with non-small cell lung cancer.

The chain combines TRBV20-1 with TRBJ2-1, with D perhaps TRBD1 (5 bases). The V gene lost 6 bases and the J gene lost 0 bases, with 18 bases spanning the gap. CDR3 length: 16 amino acids. The V gene's germline CDR1 is DFQATT and CDR2 SNEGSKA (reference sequence). The CDR3 DNA is TGCAGTGCGTTGACAGAGGCAGTGAGCTCCTACAATGAGCAGTTCTTC. It encodes CSALTEAVSSYNEQFF.

CDR3 residues: CASSQPSAFRDNNEQFF. CDR3 sequence (DNA): TGTGCCAGCAGCCAACCCTCCGCTTTCAGGGACAACAATGAGCAGTTCTTC. The chain uses TRBV3-1 and TRBJ2-1; D may be TRBD1 (6 bases). The CDR3 has 17 residues. CDR1 and CDR2 from the germline V gene are LGHDT and YNNKEL (reference sequence). Trimming pared 2 bases from V and 5 bases from J, leaving 19 bases between.

V usage is TRBV6-1 and J usage is TRBJ1-4; 10 bases fit TRBD1. V lost 10 bases to trimming and J lost 8 bases; unmatched junction nucleotides: 10. CDR1 is MNHNS and CDR2 is SASEGT in the germline V gene. There are 14 residues in the CDR3. The CDR3 loop reads CATGGTGEVEKLFF. The CDR3 DNA reads as TGTGCCACCGGGGGGACAGGGGAAGTGGAAAAACTGTTTTTT.

This sequence joins TRBV12-3 or TRBV12-4 and TRBJ1-4, with D uncertain. Trimming left V 6 bases short and J 11 bases short, with 13 bases between. This CDR3 has 12 amino acids. The CDR3 is CASSPSIDKLFF. In DNA form, the CDR3 reads TGTGCCAGCAGCCCATCCATCGACAAACTGTTTTTT.

This clonotype was seen ten or more times. The chain couples TRBV9 to TRBJ2-5; TRBD1 is a possible D gene (5 bases). The CDR3 spans 12 residues. Germline lookup yields CDR1 SGDLS and CDR2 YYNGEE. The V end lost 7 bases, the J end lost 0 bases, and 7 bases lay between the germline ends. CDR3 sequence reads: CASQDNQETQYF. The CDR3 nucleotides read TGTGCCAGCCAGGACAACCAAGAGACCCAGTACTTC.

The chain recombines TRBV5-1 with TRBJ2-6, with 9 nucleotides matching TRBD2. The CDR3 is 17 amino acids. V lost 5 bases and J lost 1; bases outside the gene matches: 7. CDR1 is SGHRS, CDR2 YFSETQ, per germline. The CDR3 loop reads CASSPTSGNSGANVLTF. CDR3 DNA sequence: TGCGCCAGCAGTCCGACTAGCGGAAATTCTGGGGCCAACGTCCTGACTTTC.

This clonotype came up many times. The chain joins TRBV24-1 to TRBJ2-1; TRBD1 agrees at 8 bases. V lost 1 base and J lost 7; bases outside the gene matches: 8. This CDR3 comprises 16 residues. CDR1 and CDR2 from the germline V gene are KGHDR and SFDVKD. In DNA, the CDR3 is TGTGCCACCAGTGATTTTGGGCAGGGGGCTGGGAATGAGCAGTTCTTC. Translation gives CATSDFGQGAGNEQFF.

This clonotype has at least ten counts. The V call is TRBV20-1, the J call TRBJ2-7; D might be TRBD2 (6 bases). V was cut by 7 bases and J by 2 bases, with 15 bases left in between. Germline CDR1 and CDR2: DFQATT and SNEGSKA (reference sequence). The CDR3 has 13 amino acids. The CDR3 coding sequence is TGCAGTGTTCAGTCGGGACTCCCCTACGAGCAGTACTTC. As protein: CSVQSGLPYEQYF.

The count of this clonotype is one. V is TRBV12-3 or TRBV12-4 and J is TRBJ2-3, with 9 bases matching TRBD2. CDR3 length equals 16 residues. The V segment lost 5 bases and the J segment 9 bases; nucleotides outside the gene matches: 15. The CDR3 region is CASSPGTSWSVETQYF. CDR3 nucleotides: TGTGCCAGCAGTCCCGGGACTAGCTGGAGTGTTGAAACGCAGTATTTT.

This clonotype showed up many times. The V and J genes are TRBV5-1 and TRBJ2-1, with 8 bases fitting TRBD1. J was trimmed by 6 bases and V by 4 bases; bases with no gene match: 12. CDR1 is SGHRS and CDR2 is YFSETQ in the germline V gene. The CDR3 is made up of 16 amino acids. The CDR3 bases are TGCGCCAGCAGCGCGCGACAGGGGAAGGTTACCAATGAGCAGTTCTTC. The encoded protein is CASSARQGKVTNEQFF.

Details on this clonotype: This is likely an artifact of a read error, given a far larger clone one base away. The chain employs TRBV2 and TRBJ2-1; D not resolved. Trimming pared 7 bases from V and 6 bases from J, leaving 13 bases between. The CDR3 covers 13 residues. The germline V gene encodes CDR1 SNHLY and CDR2 FYNNEI. CDR3 residues: CASILPTGNEQFF. CDR3 DNA sequence: TGTGCCAGCATCTTACCGACGGGCAATGAGCAGTTCTTC.

V usage is TRBV15 and J usage is TRBJ1-1; D is unclear. CDR3 length equals 14 residues. Trimming stripped 4 bases from V and 0 bases from J, with 9 bases between. CDR1 and CDR2 (germline): LNHNV, YYDKDF (reference sequence). As DNA, the CDR3 is TGTGCCACCAGCAAGGACGGTTTGAACACTGAAGCTTTCTTT. This gives the protein CATSKDGLNTEAFF. The full variable domain, with the rest looked up from reference TRBV15 and TRBJ1-1, is DAMVIQNPRYQVTQFGKPVTLSCSQTLNHNVMYWYQQKSSQAPKLLFHYYDKDFNNEADTPDNFQSRRPNTSFCFLDIRSPGLGDTAMYLCATSKDGLNTEAFFGQGTRLTVV.

A word on this clonotype: At one end the junction does not follow the germline gene, possibly because of a read error. The gene calls are TRBV24-1 and TRBJ1-1, with D possibly TRBD1 on 5 matching bases. The germline CDR1 and CDR2 sequences are KGHDR and SFDVKD. The CDR3 is 12 amino acids. The CDR3 DNA reads TGTGCAACCAAGACAGTAAACACTGAAGCTTTCTTT. Residues: CATKTVNTEAFF.

The chain couples TRBV20-1 to TRBJ2-1; the D gene is possibly TRBD2 (5 bases). Germline V gene lookup returns CDR1 DFQATT and CDR2 SNEGSKA (reference sequence). V was clipped by 4 bases and J by 7 bases, with 8 bases between them. The CDR3 totals 11 residues. The CDR3 spells CSATDSNEQFF. The CDR3 nucleotides are TGCAGTGCTACGGACTCAAATGAGCAGTTCTTC.

This sequence joins TRBV7-2 and TRBJ2-3; tentative D call: TRBD1 (6 bases). Germline V gene data show CDR1 as SGHTA and CDR2 as FQGNSA. Trimming took 5 bases from V and 7 from J, leaving 13 bases between them. This CDR3 contains 13 residues. The CDR3 region is CASSRGTCHTQYF. In DNA, the CDR3 is TGTGCCAGCAGCAGGGGGACGTGTCATACGCAGTATTTT.

At least ten counts were recorded for this clonotype. The chain combines TRBV9 with TRBJ2-1; D not resolved. In germline, CDR1 is SGDLS, CDR2 YYNGEE. The CDR3 is made up of 15 amino acids. Between the trimmed V and J ends, which lost 0 bases and 0 bases, there was a span of 7 bases. For the CDR3, the DNA is TGTGCCAGCAGCGTAGGGCCGAGCTCCTACAATGAGCAGTTCTTC. Protein sequence: CASSVGPSSYNEQFF.

The gene calls are TRBV6-1 and TRBJ1-5; D remains ambiguous. CDR3 length: 15 residues. Germline CDR1 is MNHNS and CDR2 is SASEGT. The V gene lost 7 bases and the J gene lost 4 bases, with 17 bases spanning the gap. CDR3 in amino acids: CASMFTVDGNQPQHF. Written as DNA, the CDR3 is TGTGCCAGCATGTTCACAGTGGATGGGAATCAGCCCCAGCATTTT.

This clonotype qualifies as medium-sized. The chain couples TRBV27 to TRBJ2-7; 7 bases fit TRBD1. The germline V gene has CDR1 MNHEY and CDR2 SMNVEV (reference sequence). V gave up 5 bases and J gave up 5 bases; unmatched junction bases: 3. The CDR3 loop spans 12 amino acids. The CDR3 is CASSGTENEQYF. As DNA, the CDR3 is TGTGCCAGCAGTGGGACAGAAAACGAGCAGTACTTC.

This clonotype was counted at least ten times. CDR3 in DNA: TGCGCCAGCAGCATTCGTGAAAAACTGTTTTTT. It is translated as CASSIREKLFF. J is TRBJ1-4 and V is TRBV4-1; D uncertain. V lost 5 bases, J lost 7 bases, and 5 bases lay in between. Germline CDR1 and CDR2: MGHRA and YSYEKL. This CDR3 is 11 amino acids long.

The chain uses TRBV6-1 and TRBJ2-7, with D unresolved. Germline lookup yields CDR1 MNHNS and CDR2 SASEGT. V was trimmed by 6 bases and J by 0 bases, leaving 15 bases between them. This CDR3 region has 15 residues. In nucleotides, the CDR3 is TGTGCCAGCAGCGAATTCGCGAGCTACTCCTACGAGCAGTACTTC. Translated, it gives CASSEFASYSYEQYF.

CDR3 in amino acids: CASSSQGDRGYGYTF. The CDR3 bases are TGCGCCAGCAGTTCCCAAGGGGACAGGGGGTATGGCTACACCTTC. The chain is built from TRBV5-1 and TRBJ1-2; 11 positions match TRBD1. Trimming at V came to 5 bases and at J to 5 bases, leaving 8 bases not matched to a gene. Germline CDR1 is SGHRS and CDR2 is YFSETQ. The CDR3 has 15 residues.

Worth noting for this clonotype: A read error may explain this, as a much larger clone is one base away. The chain uses TRBV28 and TRBJ1-2; 7 nucleotides match TRBD1. Germline V gene lookup returns CDR1 MDHEN and CDR2 SYDVKM. J was trimmed by 10 bases and V by 4 bases; bases with no gene match: 12. This CDR3 has 14 amino acids. Here the CDR3 reads CASSSRDRVGDYTF. Written as DNA, the CDR3 is TGTGCCAGCAGTTCACGAGACAGGGTTGGTGACTACACCTTC.

This clonotype was recorded many times. The CDR3 protein is CASSLVASRDTEAFF. In DNA, the CDR3 is TGTGCCAGCAGTTTAGTGGCGAGTCGGGACACTGAAGCTTTCTTT. The chain joins TRBV28 to TRBJ1-1; D remains ambiguous. The ends were cut back, 2 bases at V and 3 bases at J, with 13 bases in the middle. This CDR3 region has 15 residues. Germline values: CDR1 MDHEN, CDR2 SYDVKM.

Ten or more counts support this clonotype. The chain carries TRBV11-3 and TRBJ2-3, with D perhaps given as TRBD1 or TRBD2 (5 bases each). V was shortened by 0 bases and J by 4 bases, with 14 bases between the two germline ends. The CDR3 is 16 residues long. CDR1 and CDR2 (germline): SGHNT, YENEEA. DNA for the CDR3: TGTGCCAGCAGCTTAGAGGGGGTTTTTAGCGCAGATACGCAGTATTTT. Its translation is CASSLEGVFSADTQYF.